The 13 T cell receptor beta chains presented below share a single source sample, sequenced in a study of identical twins. Each CDR3 protein gets one entry after TCRdb re-called the 5' RACE reads with MiXCR. This sample has approximately 890,000 distinct CDR3 sequences; 12% occur once, and the top ten carry about 1.5%. This sample was shared with a second study, whose subject was yellow fever vaccine responses in identical twins.

Sequencing used PBMCs. The receptors come from a young woman in good health.

The rearrangement links TRBV28 to TRBJ2-1; D possibly corresponds to TRBD2 (6 bases). Germline assignment: CDR1 MDHEN and CDR2 SYDVKM. V lost 6 bases and J 2 bases, leaving 17 bases between the germline ends. The CDR3 loop spans 16 amino acids. DNA of the CDR3: TGTGCCAGCAGGCGCCGCGGGGCTCTAGCCTACAATGAGCAGTTCTTC. As protein: CASRRRGALAYNEQFF. Together with reference TRBV28 and TRBJ2-1, the CDR3 gives the full variable domain: DVKVTQSSRYLVKRTGEKVFLECVQDMDHENMFWYRQDPGLGLRLIYFSYDVKMKEKGDIPEGYSVSREKKERFSLILESASTNQTSMYLCASRRRGALAYNEQFFGPGTRLTVL.

The chain recombines TRBV12-3 or TRBV12-4 with TRBJ2-5; tentative D call: TRBD1 (7 bases). CDR3 length equals 14 residues. The V gene lost 5 bases and the J gene lost 4 bases, with 14 bases spanning the gap. The CDR3 here is CASSPGGGIETQYF. DNA for the CDR3: TGTGCCAGCAGTCCAGGGGGAGGAATAGAGACCCAGTACTTC.

Many counts were recorded for this clonotype. V and J are TRBV25-1 and TRBJ1-5; 7 bases are shared with TRBD1. The CDR3 totals 12 residues. Germline V gene lookup returns CDR1 MGHDK and CDR2 SYGVNS. V was pared by 8 bases and J by 2 bases, with 0 bases of the junction left unmatched. CDR3 in amino acids: CASGTGNQPQHF. In DNA form, the CDR3 reads TGTGCCAGCGGGACAGGCAATCAGCCCCAGCATTTT.

This rearrangement joins TRBV20-1 to TRBJ2-7; 12 bases align to TRBD2. V was clipped by 3 bases and J by 3 bases; unmatched bases: 6. Germline CDR1 reads DFQATT; CDR2 reads SNEGSKA (reference sequence). The CDR3 is 15 residues long. Written as DNA, the CDR3 is TGCAGTGCTAGCGAGGCACTAGCGGGAGGCTACGAGCAGTACTTC. It specifies CSASEALAGGYEQYF.

The rearrangement joins TRBV5-1 to TRBJ2-1; 11 positions match TRBD2. The CDR3 extends over 16 amino acids. J lost 4 bases, V lost 4 bases, and 7 bases had no gene match. Germline CDR1 and CDR2: SGHRS and YFSETQ. CDR3 DNA: TGCGCCAGCAGCCAAGCTAGCGGGGGGCCGTACAATGAGCAGTTCTTC. This encodes CASSQASGGPYNEQFF.

The V gene is TRBV20-1, the J gene TRBJ1-1; a possible D gene is TRBD1 (6 bases). CDR1 is DFQATT and CDR2 is SNEGSKA in the germline V gene (reference sequence). This CDR3 is built from 12 residues. The V end was cut by 3 bases, the J end by 4 bases, with 9 bases between. The CDR3 sequence is CSASGGGTEAFF. The CDR3, as DNA: TGCAGTGCTAGCGGAGGGGGCACTGAAGCTTTCTTT.

V usage is TRBV6-1 and J usage is TRBJ1-6; D might be TRBD1 (5 bases). V was shortened by 2 bases and J by 5 bases, with 7 bases between the two germline ends. This CDR3 region has 14 residues. CDR1 and CDR2 (germline): MNHNS, SASEGT. The chain's CDR3 is CASSERGHNSPLHF. In nucleotides, the CDR3 is TGTGCCAGCAGTGAACGGGGACATAATTCACCCCTCCACTTT.

This clonotype showed up many times. This rearrangement joins TRBV6-4 to TRBJ1-2; D might be TRBD1 (6 bases). Germline loops: CDR1 MRHNA, CDR2 SNTAGT. CDR3 length equals 15 residues. The germline V and J ends were trimmed by 4 bases and 4 bases, with 16 bases remaining between them. CDR3 coding DNA: TGTGCCAGCAGTGGGAAGGGGGGGCGCGGCTATGGCTACACCTTC. Amino acids: CASSGKGGRGYGYTF.

This clonotype was counted many times. CDR3 in DNA: TGTGCCAGCAGAAGGGACTCCAGGGGGACCGGGGAGCTGTTTTTT. The encoded protein is CASRRDSRGTGELFF. V and J are TRBV2 and TRBJ2-2; a possible D gene is TRBD1 (7 bases). This CDR3 has 15 amino acids. CDR1 is SNHLY and CDR2 is FYNNEI in the germline V gene. V was shortened by 6 bases and J by 5 bases, with 16 bases between the two germline ends.

This clonotype was counted between two and nine times. This chain uses TRBV28 with TRBJ2-3; 11 bases agree with TRBD2. This CDR3 is 15 amino acids long. J gave up 5 bases and V 3 bases, and 4 bases lay outside the gene matches. The germline V gene encodes CDR1 MDHEN and CDR2 SYDVKM. The CDR3: CASSLVAGGQDTQYF. CDR3 bases: TGTGCCAGCAGTTTGGTAGCGGGAGGGCAAGATACGCAGTATTTT.

The chain employs TRBV6-5 and TRBJ2-5, with D perhaps matching TRBD1 (6 bases). V was shortened by 4 bases and J by 4 bases, with 13 bases between the two germline ends. CDR3 length: 14 residues. Germline-derived CDR1 and CDR2 are MNHEY and SVGAGI. The DNA of the CDR3 is TGTGCCAGCAGTTCCCCGGGACACGGAGAGACCCAGTACTTC. It specifies CASSSPGHGETQYF.

The V gene is TRBV12-3 or TRBV12-4, the J gene TRBJ1-2; D is unclear. The V end was cut by 6 bases, the J end by 4 bases, with 9 bases between. This CDR3 comprises 12 residues. The CDR3 reads CASRSTLYGYTF. The DNA of the CDR3 is TGTGCCAGCAGGTCAACGCTCTATGGCTACACCTTC.

On this clonotype itself: A junction end diverges from the germline sequence, so it may reflect a read error. The chain uses TRBV5-1 and TRBJ2-5; 7 nucleotides match TRBD1. Germline V CDR1 and CDR2: SGHRS, YFSETQ. The CDR3 length is 16 residues. CDR3 DNA sequence: TGCACCAGCAGCTTGGTGGCAGGACAGGATTTGGGGACCCAGTACTTC. It is translated as CTSSLVAGQDLGTQYF.